Below, 5 T cell receptor beta chains from the same sample are listed, as sequenced in a study of CD8 T cells in Susac syndrome. Random hexamers were used to reverse transcribe an amount of roughly 0.5 to 1 ug RNA. MiXCR was run by TCRdb on the immunoSEQ multiplex PCR reads, yielding one entry per CDR3 protein. The table has about 76,000 distinct CDR3 sequences, about 93% seen once. The specimen was CD8+ T cells from PBMCs. These receptors originate from a human donor with Susac syndrome.

The chain couples TRBV14 to TRBJ2-7; D possibly matches TRBD1 or TRBD2 (5 bases each). The germline CDR1 and CDR2 sequences are SGHDN and FVKESK. V was cut by 0 bases and J by 0 bases, with 15 bases left in between. CDR3 length equals 17 residues. The CDR3 DNA reads TGTGCCAGCAGCCAAGATCCGGGACGTCCGAGCTCCTACGAGCAGTACTTC. Translation: CASSQDPGRPSSYEQYF.

The chain combines TRBV5-6 with TRBJ2-7; 9 bases are a match to TRBD1. The CDR3 is 14 residues long. CDR1 is SGHDT, CDR2 YYEEEE, per germline. J gave up 5 bases and V 2 bases, and 5 bases lay outside the gene matches. The CDR3 region has the DNA TGTGCCAGCAGCTTCGGGACAGGGCCAAACGAGCAGTACTTC. This encodes CASSFGTGPNEQYF.

The gene calls are TRBV6-1 and TRBJ2-4; 7 nucleotides line up with TRBD2. The CDR3 is 16 amino acids. The germline CDR1 and CDR2 sequences are MNHNS and SASEGT. V gave up 2 bases and J gave up 0 bases; unmatched junction bases: 4. In DNA, the CDR3 is TGTGCCAGCAGTGAATGGGGGGGTAGAGCCAAAAACATTCAGTACTTC. Its protein product is CASSEWGGRAKNIQYF.

This CDR3 reads CSARDRLRGEQYF. The DNA of the CDR3 is TGCAGTGCTAGAGATCGGTTGAGGGGCGAGCAGTACTTC. The chain uses TRBV20-1 and TRBJ2-7; D possibly uses TRBD1 or TRBD2 (5 bases each). The CDR3 totals 13 residues. CDR1 is DFQATT, CDR2 SNEGSKA, per germline (reference sequence). Trimming left V 0 bases short and J 6 bases short, with 12 bases between.

The chain has TRBV12-3 or TRBV12-4 and TRBJ2-2; a weak D match, TRBD2 (6 bases). The CDR3 is 16 residues long. V was pared by 6 bases and J by 3 bases, with 17 bases between. The CDR3 here is CASSRPPGLYTGELFF. The DNA of the CDR3 is TGTGCCAGCAGCCGACCACCGGGACTGTACACCGGGGAGCTGTTTTTT.